The 9 T cell receptor beta chains given below trace back to one sample, sequenced in a study of glioma-infiltrating T cells after dendritic cell vaccination. Only in-frame clones appear in the TCRdb table, and some are missing; sequencing was by immunoSEQ multiplex PCR. The table records 45,000 to 50,000 clones, 85% of them present only once. Specimen: blood, collected before dendritic cell vaccination. The source is a human donor with glioblastoma.

In DNA form, the CDR3 reads TGTGCCAGCACTTCACACTACGAGCAGTACTTC. Amino acid sequence: CASTSHYEQYF. The rearrangement links TRBV6-6 to TRBJ2-7; no reliable D call. V shed 7 bases and J shed 3 bases, with 7 bases lying between them. The CDR3 loop spans 11 amino acids. Germline CDR1 is MNHNY and CDR2 is SVGAGI (reference sequence).

This chain links TRBV18 with TRBJ1-3; D possibly corresponds to TRBD1 (6 bases). V shed 0 bases and J shed 0 bases, with 9 bases lying between them. Germline V lookup: CDR1 KGHSH, CDR2 LQKENI. The CDR3 is 16 residues long. Here the CDR3 DNA reads TGTGCCAGCTCACCACCCGGACAGAGCTCTGGAAACACCATATATTTT. Its protein is CASSPPGQSSGNTIYF. The complete variable domain, with remaining parts taken from reference TRBV18 and TRBJ1-3, reads NAGVMQNPRHLVRRRGQEARLRCSPMKGHSHVYWYRQLPEEGLKFMVYLQKENIIDESGMPKERFSAEFPKEGPSILRIQQVVRGDSAAYFCASSPPGQSSGNTIYFGEGSWLTVV.

J is TRBJ1-2 and V is TRBV11-3, with 11 bases identical to TRBD1. The germline CDR1 and CDR2 sequences are SGHNT and YENEEA. CDR3 length: 14 amino acids. J lost 8 bases, V lost 4 bases, and 6 bases had no gene match. CDR3 in amino acids: CASSSDRGPKGYTF. The CDR3 bases are TGTGCCAGCAGCTCGGACAGGGGGCCAAAGGGCTACACCTTC.

This chain links TRBV5-1 with TRBJ2-5; D might be TRBD2 (6 bases). Trimming took off 0 bases at V and 2 bases at J, with 17 bases between the two ends. The germline V gene encodes CDR1 SGHRS and CDR2 YFSETQ. CDR3 size: 17 residues. CDR3 amino acids: CASSLAASGVTQETQYF. CDR3 coding DNA: TGCGCCAGCAGCTTGGCCGCTTCGGGGGTAACGCAAGAGACCCAGTACTTC.

The gene calls are TRBV9 and TRBJ1-2; 10 nucleotides align to TRBD1. The CDR3 sequence is 14 residues long. V was pared by 0 bases and J by 7 bases, with 3 bases of the junction left unmatched. Germline assignment: CDR1 SGDLS and CDR2 YYNGEE. CDR3 DNA: TGTGCCAGCAGCGTAGGACAGGGGGCCGGTGGCTACACCTTC. This encodes CASSVGQGAGGYTF.

The rearrangement uses TRBV5-1 and TRBJ1-4; 11 nucleotides match TRBD1. The germline CDR1 and CDR2 sequences are SGHRS and YFSETQ. The CDR3 totals 14 residues. Unmatched junction bases numbered 3, after V lost 4 bases and J lost 7 bases. The CDR3 DNA reads TGCGCCAGCAGCCCGGACAGGGGGCTTGAAAAACTGTTTTTT. Encoded protein: CASSPDRGLEKLFF.

The genes are TRBV5-1 and TRBJ1-1; D is uncertain. CDR3 length equals 16 residues. The V gene lost 0 bases and the J gene lost 6 bases, with 18 bases spanning the gap. Per the germline V gene, CDR1 is SGHRS and CDR2 is YFSETQ. The chain's CDR3 is CASSLDVRVSGSEAFF. The CDR3, as DNA: TGCGCCAGCAGCTTGGATGTAAGGGTTAGCGGCTCTGAAGCTTTCTTT. Full variable domain (rest looked up from reference TRBV5-1 and TRBJ1-1): KAGVTQTPRYLIKTRGQQVTLSCSPISGHRSVSWYQQTPGQGLQFLFEYFSETQRNKGNFPGRFSGRQFSNSRSEMNVSTLELGDSALYLCASSLDVRVSGSEAFFGQGTRLTVV.

The J gene is TRBJ2-5, the V gene TRBV5-4; D perhaps matches TRBD2 (7 bases). Trimming stripped 7 bases from V and 9 bases from J, with 16 bases between. Germline V CDR1 and CDR2: SGHNT, YYREEE (reference sequence). The CDR3 runs to 12 residues. For the CDR3, the DNA is TGTGCCAGCTCTCGGGGGGAGGGGGCCCAGTACTTC. Translated: CASSRGEGAQYF.

The chain is built from TRBV5-1 and TRBJ2-2; TRBD2 is a possible D gene (5 bases). Trimming took 0 bases from V and 3 from J, leaving 12 bases between them. Germline CDR1 SGHRS, CDR2 YFSETQ. This CDR3 spans 16 amino acids. CDR3 DNA: TGCGCCAGCAGCTTGGCCAAGGACTTATACACCGGGGAGCTGTTTTTT. Residues: CASSLAKDLYTGELFF.